A single sample gave rise to the 26 T cell receptor beta chains below, sequenced in a study of control samples from healthy donors and cancer patients. Measured with immunoSEQ multiplex PCR; TCRdb has only the in-frame clones, and not every one. The sample holds roughly 120,000 clones, about 95% seen once. Sample: blood. The receptor set was obtained from a young man in good health.

This chain joins TRBV5-4 and TRBJ1-2; unclear D gene. The V end was cut by 0 bases, the J end by 0 bases, with 12 bases between. The CDR3 consists of 16 residues. Germline lookup yields CDR1 SGHNT and CDR2 YYREEE (reference sequence). CDR3 coding DNA: TGTGCCAGCAGCTTGGGTGGAGTAAACGCTAACTATGGCTACACCTTC. Translation gives CASSLGGVNANYGYTF.

The chain links TRBV11-3 to TRBJ2-4; D unclear. The CDR3 length is 12 residues. Germline CDR1 is SGHNT and CDR2 is YENEEA. The V gene lost 7 bases and the J gene lost 7 bases, with 11 bases spanning the gap. CDR3 residues: CASTREENIQYF. The CDR3 nucleotides read TGTGCCAGCACCCGCGAGGAGAACATTCAGTACTTC. The variable domain in full, completed from reference TRBV11-3 and TRBJ2-4, reads EAGVVQSPRYKIIEKKQPVAFWCNPISGHNTLYWYLQNLGQGPELLIRYENEEAVDDSQLPKDRFSAERLKGVDSTLKIQPAELGDSAVYLCASTREENIQYFGAGTRLSVL.

The V and J genes are TRBV6-4 and TRBJ2-7, with TRBD2 matching 8 bases. V was clipped by 0 bases and J by 2 bases; unmatched bases: 15. Germline assignment: CDR1 MRHNA and CDR2 SNTAGT. This CDR3 spans 19 amino acids. As DNA, the CDR3 is TGTGCCAGCAGTGACTCCCTAGGTGTTAGCGGGGATAGGACCTACGAGCAGTACTTC. Residues: CASSDSLGVSGDRTYEQYF.

The chain has TRBV7-9 and TRBJ2-1; D might be TRBD2 (7 bases). V lost 1 base to trimming and J lost 6 bases, with 10 bases between them. Looked up from germline, CDR1 is SEHNR and CDR2 is FQNEAQ (reference sequence). The CDR3 has 14 amino acids. The CDR3 coding sequence is TGTGCCAGCAGCTTAGACAGGGAGGGCAATGAGCAGTTCTTC. Its protein product is CASSLDREGNEQFF.

The chain has TRBV18 and TRBJ1-1, with a possible D match to TRBD1 (6 bases). V gave up 3 bases and J gave up 2 bases, with 7 bases separating them. The length of the CDR3 is 13 residues. Per germline, CDR1 KGHSH and CDR2 LQKENI. CDR3 amino acids: CASSPDSNTEAFF. In nucleotides, the CDR3 is TGTGCCAGCTCACCGGACAGTAACACTGAAGCTTTCTTT.

The V gene is TRBV7-2, the J gene TRBJ2-7, with 14 positions matching TRBD2. The CDR3 consists of 15 residues. The germline V gene has CDR1 SGHTA and CDR2 FQGNSA. Unmatched junction bases numbered 5, after V lost 3 bases and J lost 7 bases. The CDR3: CASSLTSGGAKEQYF. Written as DNA, the CDR3 is TGTGCCAGCAGCTTGACTAGCGGGGGGGCGAAGGAGCAGTACTTC.

The chain joins TRBV9 to TRBJ2-1; 15 bases fit TRBD2. Looked up from germline, CDR1 is SGDLS and CDR2 is YYNGEE. J was trimmed by 1 base and V by 3 bases; bases with no gene match: 2. The CDR3 sequence is 17 residues long. The CDR3 nucleotides are TGTGCCAGCAGCGCGGGACTAGCGGGGGGATCCTACAATGAGCAGTTCTTC. Its translation is CASSAGLAGGSYNEQFF. The full variable domain, rest sourced from reference TRBV9 and TRBJ2-1, is DSGVTQTPKHLITATGQRVTLRCSPRSGDLSVYWYQQSLDQGLQFLIQYYNGEERAKGNILERFSAQQFPDLHSELNLSSLELGDSALYFCASSAGLAGGSYNEQFFGPGTRLTVL.

This chain uses TRBV7-2 with TRBJ2-7; TRBD1 matches 9 bases. Trimming cost V 6 bases and J 5 bases; bases outside gene matches: 8. The CDR3 length is 14 residues. Per the germline V gene, CDR1 is SGHTA and CDR2 is FQGNSA. CDR3 in DNA: TGTGCCAGCAGTAAGGACAGGGGATCCCACGAGCAGTACTTC. As protein: CASSKDRGSHEQYF.

V is TRBV18 and J is TRBJ2-2, with D unclear. Trimming left V 2 bases short and J 0 bases short, with 4 bases between. The CDR3 has 14 residues. Germline V CDR1 and CDR2: KGHSH, LQKENI. The CDR3 region has the DNA TGTGCCAGCTCACCAGGCTCGAACACCGGGGAGCTGTTTTTT. This codes for CASSPGSNTGELFF.

The genes are TRBV7-9 and TRBJ1-3; the match to TRBD1 covers 9 bases. This CDR3 has 16 amino acids. V lost 5 bases to trimming and J lost 3 bases; unmatched junction nucleotides: 8. The V gene's germline CDR1 is SEHNR and CDR2 FQNEAQ (reference sequence). The CDR3 loop is CASSPRTGAGGNTIYF. The CDR3 DNA follows: TGTGCCAGCAGCCCACGGACAGGGGCAGGTGGAAACACCATATATTTT.

The V call is TRBV11-2, the J call TRBJ1-3; no definite D call. The V end lost 5 bases, the J end lost 2 bases, and 10 bases lay between the germline ends. This CDR3 comprises 14 residues. Per the germline V gene, CDR1 is SGHAT and CDR2 is FQNNGV. The CDR3 sequence is CASSPGSAGNTIYF. CDR3 nucleotides: TGTGCCAGCAGCCCCGGAAGTGCTGGAAACACCATATATTTT.

This chain links TRBV30 with TRBJ1-5; 7 bases align to TRBD1. The CDR3 is 14 residues long. V was pared by 2 bases and J by 6 bases, with 7 bases of the junction left unmatched. CDR1 and CDR2 (germline): GTSNPN, SVGIG (reference sequence). The CDR3 bases are TGTGCCTGGAGTTTTAGGGGGCAAGGTCAGCCCCAGCATTTT. Protein: CAWSFRGQGQPQHF.

V gene TRBV11-2 combines with J gene TRBJ1-4, with D possibly TRBD1 on 6 matching bases. Trimming removed 10 bases from V and 11 bases from J, with 14 bases in between. Germline V CDR1 and CDR2: SGHAT, FQNNGV. CDR3 length: 11 amino acids. CDR3: CATIEGGKLFF. The CDR3 region has the DNA TGTGCCACCATCGAAGGGGGGAAACTGTTTTTT.

For the CDR3, the DNA is TGCGCCAGCAGCTTGGCCGGGGAGGAGTATGGCTACACCTTC. This gives the protein CASSLAGEEYGYTF. The chain is built from TRBV5-1 and TRBJ1-2; D unresolved. The CDR3 extends over 14 amino acids. In germline, CDR1 is SGHRS, CDR2 YFSETQ. The V gene lost 0 bases and the J gene lost 5 bases, with 11 bases spanning the gap.

This chain joins TRBV19 and TRBJ2-6; 12 bases fit TRBD2. The V segment lost 5 bases and the J segment 1 base; nucleotides outside the gene matches: 12. CDR1 and CDR2 from the germline V gene are LNHDA and SQIVND (reference sequence). The CDR3 has 20 residues. The CDR3 nucleotides are TGTGCCAGTAGTCCAGGAACTAGCGGGGGGAGTCTATCTGGGGCCAACGTCCTGACTTTC. Protein product: CASSPGTSGGSLSGANVLTF.

The rearrangement uses TRBV15 and TRBJ2-3; weak D call: TRBD2 (5 bases). V lost 1 base and J lost 2, with 10 bases in between. In germline, CDR1 is LNHNV, CDR2 YYDKDF (reference sequence). This CDR3 contains 15 residues. CDR3 protein: CATSRAPRDTDTQYF. DNA of the CDR3: TGTGCCACCAGCAGAGCCCCCCGGGACACAGATACGCAGTATTTT.

This clone has only a few counts. J is TRBJ2-1 and V is TRBV18; tentative D call: TRBD2 (7 bases). Germline CDR1 KGHSH, CDR2 LQKENI. Trimming left V 3 bases short and J 9 bases short, with 21 bases between. The CDR3 spans 16 residues. This chain's CDR3 is CASSPVVTGGLSEQFF. The CDR3 DNA reads TGTGCCAGCTCACCTGTTGTAACGGGGGGCCTCAGTGAGCAGTTCTTC.

The chain couples TRBV28 to TRBJ1-2; D gene unclear. This CDR3 is built from 14 residues. Trimming left V 5 bases short and J 2 bases short, with 12 bases between. CDR1 and CDR2 (germline): MDHEN, SYDVKM. CDR3 protein: CASSPSRRNYGYTF. The CDR3, as DNA: TGTGCCAGCAGTCCTAGTCGGAGGAACTATGGCTACACCTTC.

The genes are TRBV19 and TRBJ1-2; a weak D match, TRBD1 (6 bases). This CDR3 region has 13 residues. Germline V gene data show CDR1 as LNHDA and CDR2 as SQIVND (reference sequence). V was trimmed by 6 bases and J by 8 bases, leaving 16 bases between them. CDR3 loop: CASRLLGGPGYTF. CDR3 in DNA: TGTGCCAGTAGGTTATTGGGGGGGCCCGGCTACACCTTC.

This clone occurred once. The chain uses TRBV30 and TRBJ2-1; unclear D gene. This CDR3 is built from 13 residues. Trimming cost V 0 bases and J 6 bases, with 9 bases left between them. The germline V gene encodes CDR1 GTSNPN and CDR2 SVGIG (reference sequence). CDR3 amino acids: CAWSVRQANEQFF. CDR3 bases: TGTGCCTGGAGTGTACGCCAGGCCAATGAGCAGTTCTTC.

The V and J genes are TRBV19 and TRBJ1-5; perhaps TRBD1 as D (6 bases). The CDR3 consists of 14 residues. V dropped 4 bases and J dropped 3 bases, with 10 bases sitting between them. Germline V gene lookup returns CDR1 LNHDA and CDR2 SQIVND (reference sequence). The CDR3 sequence: CASSNRDNNQPQHF. CDR3 DNA: TGTGCCAGTAGTAACCGGGACAACAATCAGCCCCAGCATTTT. The full variable domain, in which reference TRBV19 and TRBJ1-5 provide the parts outside the CDR3, is DGGITQSPKYLFRKEGQNVTLSCEQNLNHDAMYWYRQDPGQGLRLIYYSQIVNDFQKGDIAEGYSVSREKKESFPLTVTSAQKNPTAFYLCASSNRDNNQPQHFGDGTRLSIL.

This clone was seen just once. This chain connects TRBV6-6 to TRBJ1-5; 7 positions agree with TRBD1. Unmatched junction bases numbered 14, after V lost 5 bases and J lost 4 bases. CDR3 size: 17 residues. The germline V gene encodes CDR1 MNHNY and CDR2 SVGAGI (reference sequence). The CDR3 sequence is CASSPRAQGPRNQPQHF. DNA for the CDR3: TGTGCCAGCAGTCCGCGAGCACAGGGGCCTCGTAATCAGCCCCAGCATTTT.

This clone was recorded only once. This chain joins TRBV5-4 and TRBJ2-1; D may be TRBD1 or TRBD2 (5 bases each). V was pared by 0 bases and J by 9 bases, with 13 bases between. CDR1 is SGHNT, CDR2 YYREEE, per germline (reference sequence). The CDR3 runs 14 residues. Here the CDR3 DNA reads TGTGCCAGCAGCTTGGTGTTAGGGGCGGGTGAGCAGTTCTTC. Translating gives CASSLVLGAGEQFF.

The rearrangement joins TRBV4-1 to TRBJ1-3; 8 bases line up with TRBD1. Germline V CDR1 and CDR2: MGHRA, YSYEKL. The CDR3 extends over 14 amino acids. Trimming took 4 bases from V and 2 from J; bases not matched to a gene: 1. CDR3 DNA sequence: TGCGCCAGCAGCCTGGGACAGGCTGGAAACACCATATATTTT. Its translation: CASSLGQAGNTIYF.

The V gene is TRBV20-1, the J gene TRBJ2-7, with no clear D. The CDR3 extends over 14 amino acids. Deletions cut 3 bases from V and 2 bases from J, with 14 bases between. CDR1 is DFQATT and CDR2 is SNEGSKA in the germline V gene (reference sequence). The CDR3 here is CSASGDSLPYEQYF. The CDR3 nucleotides are TGCAGTGCTAGTGGGGATAGCCTTCCCTACGAGCAGTACTTC.

The V gene is TRBV30, the J gene TRBJ2-3, with 11 bases that match TRBD2. The germline gives CDR1 GTSNPN, CDR2 SVGIG (reference sequence). CDR3 length: 15 residues. V dropped 2 bases and J dropped 4; count of bases not matched to a gene: 5. This CDR3 is CAWSFSGGAADTQYF. Here the CDR3 DNA reads TGTGCCTGGAGTTTTAGCGGGGGGGCGGCAGATACGCAGTATTTT.